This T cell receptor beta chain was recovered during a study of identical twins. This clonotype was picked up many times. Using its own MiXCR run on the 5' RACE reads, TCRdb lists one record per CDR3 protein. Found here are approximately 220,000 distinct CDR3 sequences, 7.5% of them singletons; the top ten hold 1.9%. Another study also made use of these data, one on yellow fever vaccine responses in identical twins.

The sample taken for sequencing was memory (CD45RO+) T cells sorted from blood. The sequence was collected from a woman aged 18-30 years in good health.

CDR3 in DNA: TGTGCCATCAGTGAGTCGACTAGCGGGAGGAACTACAATGAGCAGTTCTTC. This translates into CAISESTSGRNYNEQFF. This chain links TRBV10-3 with TRBJ2-1; 13 bases match TRBD2. With V trimmed by 0 bases and J by 3 bases, 2 bases remained unmatched. Germline values: CDR1 ENHRY, CDR2 SYGVKD. CDR3 length equals 17 residues.